Below, 31 T cell receptor beta chains from the same sample are listed, as sequenced in a study of T cell repertoires in cytomegalovirus infection. TCRdb re-called the reads through MiXCR, storing one row per CDR3 protein. Of approximately 730,000 distinct CDR3 sequences listed, approximately 32% are singletons. Their antigens remain unidentified. The specimen was cultured CD8+ T cells from PBMCs, collected from culture after CMV antigen stimulation. Receptor source: a human donor in good health (CMV status not recorded). Some clones in this sample may be carry-over from other donors' samples.

The rearrangement joins TRBV2 to TRBJ2-7; the D is unclear. Germline V gene sequence: CDR1 SNHLY, CDR2 FYNNEI. CDR3 size: 16 residues. V lost 2 bases to trimming and J lost 3 bases, with 17 bases between them. The CDR3 nucleotides read TGTGCCAGCAGTGAACCCGACTCACCCTATTACTACGAGCAGTACTTC. Its protein is CASSEPDSPYYYEQYF.

This clonotype was counted at least ten times. The chain combines TRBV5-8 with TRBJ2-5, with D perhaps TRBD1 (5 bases). CDR3 length: 15 residues. Germline V lookup: CDR1 SGHTS, CDR2 YDEGEE. Trimming pared 4 bases from V and 5 bases from J, leaving 18 bases between. CDR3 region: CASSPHGRGWETQYF. The CDR3 DNA reads TGTGCCAGCAGCCCGCACGGAAGGGGCTGGGAGACCCAGTACTTC. Together with reference TRBV5-8 and TRBJ2-5, the CDR3 gives the full variable domain: EAGVTQSPTHLIKTRGQQATLRCSPISGHTSVYWYQQALGLGLQFLLWYDEGEERNRGNFPPRFSGRQFPNYSSELNVNALELEDSALYLCASSPHGRGWETQYFGPGTRLLVL.

The chain links TRBV29-1 to TRBJ1-1; 7 bases map to TRBD1. The CDR3 loop spans 14 amino acids. With V trimmed by 4 bases and J by 0 bases, 5 bases remained unmatched. Germline assignment: CDR1 SQVTM and CDR2 ANQGSEA. The DNA of the CDR3 is TGCAGCGTTGGACAGGGTGGGCTGAACACTGAAGCTTTCTTT. Protein: CSVGQGGLNTEAFF. The full variable domain, completed using reference TRBV29-1 and TRBJ1-1, is SAVISQKPSRDICQRGTSLTIQCQVDSQVTMMFWYRQQPGQSLTLIATANQGSEATYESGFVIDKFPISRPNLTFSTLTVSNMSPEDSSIYLCSVGQGGLNTEAFFGQGTRLTVV.

This clonotype was counted ten times or more. The rearrangement links TRBV7-3 to TRBJ1-5; D possibly corresponds to TRBD1 (6 bases). V lost 3 bases and J 11 bases, leaving 23 bases between the germline ends. This CDR3 comprises 16 residues. CDR1 SGHTA and CDR2 FQGTGA come from the germline V gene. Here the CDR3 DNA reads TGTGCCAGCAGCTTTAGGGAGGGACACAGGAGGCTTTCCCAGCATTTT. This translates into CASSFREGHRRLSQHF.

The chain has TRBV10-2 and TRBJ2-5, with 9 positions matching TRBD2. Germline V gene sequence: CDR1 WSHSY, CDR2 SAAADI. The V segment lost 0 bases and the J segment 3 bases; nucleotides outside the gene matches: 2. This CDR3 has 15 residues. The CDR3 DNA reads TGCGCCAGCAGTGAGTCGAGACTAGCGGAAGAGACCCAGTACTTC. Protein: CASSESRLAEETQYF.

In its sample, this clonotype was seen many times. This sequence joins TRBV7-6 and TRBJ2-3; 9 bases align to TRBD1. The CDR3 spans 15 residues. Germline V lookup: CDR1 SGHVS, CDR2 FNYEAQ. V was pared by 2 bases and J by 4 bases, with 4 bases of the junction left unmatched. The DNA for the CDR3 is TGTGCCAGCAGCTTATGGACAGGGGTGGCAGATACGCAGTATTTT. The encoded protein is CASSLWTGVADTQYF. Complete variable domain (other parts from reference TRBV7-6 and TRBJ2-3): GAGVSQSPRYKVTKRGQDVALRCDPISGHVSLYWYRQALGQGPEFLTYFNYEAQQDKSGLPNDRFSAERPEGSISTLTIQRTEQRDSAMYRCASSLWTGVADTQYFGPGTRLTVL.

The CDR3 sequence: CASSLGQVHLGYGYTF. DNA of the CDR3: TGTGCCAGCAGCTTAGGGCAGGTCCACCTAGGCTATGGCTACACCTTC. The chain links TRBV13 to TRBJ1-2; D call uncertain. CDR1 is PRHDT and CDR2 is FYEKMQ in the germline V gene (reference sequence). The germline V and J ends were trimmed by 0 bases and 4 bases, with 15 bases remaining between them. CDR3 length equals 16 residues.

This clonotype appeared a few times. V and J are TRBV7-8 and TRBJ1-4, with TRBD1 matching over 8 bases. After removal of 6 bases from V and 4 bases from J, the junction contained 7 bases not matched to a gene. This CDR3 is built from 15 residues. Per germline, CDR1 SGHVS and CDR2 FQNEAQ. As DNA, the CDR3 is TGTGCCAGCAGAGATGGGACAGGACTTAATGAAAAACTGTTTTTT. Amino acids: CASRDGTGLNEKLFF.

This clonotype was seen a handful of times. DNA of the CDR3: TGTGCCAGCAGTTACGGGACCGCCCCAGGCGGTCAGCCCCAGCATTTT. Its protein product is CASSYGTAPGGQPQHF. This sequence joins TRBV6-5 and TRBJ1-5, with TRBD1 as a possible D gene (5 bases). V was cut by 2 bases and J by 6 bases, with 17 bases left in between. This CDR3 spans 16 amino acids. In germline, CDR1 is MNHEY, CDR2 SVGAGI.

In its sample, this clonotype was seen a few times. The rearrangement uses TRBV29-1 and TRBJ1-1; D perhaps matches TRBD1 (5 bases). From germline, CDR1 is SQVTM and CDR2 ANQGSEA. This CDR3 is 19 amino acids long. Trimming removed 6 bases from V and 0 bases from J, with 29 bases in between. The CDR3 region is CSVGVGGGPALDLNTEAFF. The CDR3 nucleotides are TGCAGCGTGGGGGTGGGGGGGGGACCCGCGCTTGATCTGAACACTGAAGCTTTCTTT.

The rearrangement uses TRBV15 and TRBJ2-7; no clear D gene. V was trimmed by 0 bases and J by 1 base, leaving 10 bases between them. The length of the CDR3 is 15 residues. CDR1 is LNHNV, CDR2 YYDKDF, per germline (reference sequence). In DNA, the CDR3 is TGTGCCACCAGCAGAGATCAAACACCTTCCTACGAGCAGTACTTC. It is translated as CATSRDQTPSYEQYF.

The gene calls are TRBV2 and TRBJ1-3; no clear D. Trimming shortened V by 9 bases and J by 4 bases, and 13 bases separated the two germline ends. CDR1 is SNHLY and CDR2 is FYNNEI in the germline V gene. The CDR3 runs to 13 residues. In DNA form, the CDR3 reads TGTGCCAGGACGGGCCCGACGGGAAACACCATATATTTT. Translating it yields CARTGPTGNTIYF.

The V gene is TRBV27, the J gene TRBJ2-3, with a tentative D call TRBD1 (6 bases). V lost 5 bases and J lost 2, with 14 bases in between. Looked up from germline, CDR1 is MNHEY and CDR2 is SMNVEV (reference sequence). The CDR3 consists of 15 residues. In nucleotides, the CDR3 is TGTGCCAGCAGTCAAACAGGGCCAAACACAGATACGCAGTATTTT. Protein: CASSQTGPNTDTQYF.

This clonotype has at least ten counts. V gene TRBV7-2 combines with J gene TRBJ2-5; D uncertain. The CDR3 runs 15 residues. Trimming took 5 bases from V and 4 from J, leaving 17 bases between them. CDR1 is SGHTA, CDR2 FQGNSA, per germline. The CDR3 nucleotides are TGTGCCAGCAGCCGCAGAAACTCAGGACGAGAGACCCAGTACTTC. It encodes CASSRRNSGRETQYF.

V is TRBV6-2 or TRBV6-3 and J is TRBJ1-2; D is unresolved. Germline V gene lookup returns CDR1 MNHEY and CDR2 SVGEGT. This CDR3 has 12 amino acids. Trimming removed 10 bases from V and 10 bases from J, with 19 bases in between. The CDR3 DNA is TGTGCCACCTTATTCGGAAGGCAGGTCTACACCTTC. This encodes CATLFGRQVYTF.

The rearrangement joins TRBV25-1 to TRBJ1-2, with no clear D. The CDR3 spans 14 residues. The V end was cut by 5 bases, the J end by 4 bases, with 14 bases between. Germline V gene data show CDR1 as MGHDK and CDR2 as SYGVNS. CDR3 region: CASSPSLVRYGYTF. For the CDR3, the DNA is TGTGCCAGCAGTCCCTCCCTAGTGCGCTATGGCTACACCTTC.

In this sample, this clonotype turned up once. The CDR3 nucleotides are TGTGCCAGTAGTACCCGGACAGGGGCTTCCGGGGAGCTGTTTTTT. Amino acids: CASSTRTGASGELFF. This chain connects TRBV19 to TRBJ2-2; 9 bases agree with TRBD1. Germline CDR1 is LNHDA and CDR2 is SQIVND (reference sequence). V lost 4 bases to trimming and J lost 6 bases; unmatched junction nucleotides: 6. The CDR3 length is 15 residues.

To note about this clonotype: Sequence at one end of the junction differs from germline and may be a read error. J is TRBJ2-3 and V is TRBV7-6; D possibly corresponds to TRBD1 (5 bases). CDR3 size: 15 residues. The germline gives CDR1 SGHVS, CDR2 FNYEAQ. The CDR3 nucleotides are TGTGTCAGCAAAGGCTTACAAGGGGCCACAGATACGCAGTATTTT. It specifies CVSKGLQGATDTQYF.

This clonotype was recorded a few times. The chain employs TRBV7-8 and TRBJ1-2; 8 nucleotides align to TRBD1. V lost 3 bases, J lost 3 bases, and 6 bases stayed unmatched. The CDR3 consists of 15 residues. CDR1 SGHVS and CDR2 FQNEAQ come from the germline V gene. CDR3 nucleotides: TGTGCCAGCAGCTTCAAGGACAGGGACTACTATGGCTACACCTTC. Its protein product is CASSFKDRDYYGYTF. Full variable domain (rest looked up from reference TRBV7-8 and TRBJ1-2): GAGVSQSPRYKVAKRGQDVALRCDPISGHVSLFWYQQALGQGPEFLTYFQNEAQLDKSGLPSDRFFAERPEGSVSTLKIQRTQQEDSAVYLCASSFKDRDYYGYTFGSGTRLTVV.

V is TRBV6-6 and J is TRBJ1-6; D is undetermined. The CDR3 totals 23 residues. V lost 1 base to trimming and J lost 5 bases, with 33 bases between them. In germline, CDR1 is MNHNY, CDR2 SVGAGI (reference sequence). For the CDR3, the DNA is TGTGCCAGCAGTTACTTAGGCGCTCTGGGTCCGATGATGATTACTGAGGATAATTCACCCCTCCACTTT. Translation gives CASSYLGALGPMMITEDNSPLHF.

This clonotype was seen many times. The chain carries TRBV7-8 and TRBJ1-6; no definite D call. The V end lost 1 base, the J end lost 8 bases, and 15 bases lay between the germline ends. The CDR3 length is 16 residues. Germline CDR1 and CDR2: SGHVS and FQNEAQ. CDR3 coding DNA: TGTGCCAGCAGCTTAGATATAGAATCCTCTGATTCACCCCTCCACTTT. Translation gives CASSLDIESSDSPLHF.

The chain employs TRBV7-6 and TRBJ2-3; possibly TRBD1 for D (5 bases). From germline, CDR1 is SGHVS and CDR2 FNYEAQ. The CDR3 is 15 residues long. V lost 2 bases and J lost 6, with 15 bases in between. The CDR3 spells CASSLWAGSGDTQYF. In DNA, the CDR3 is TGTGCCAGCAGCTTATGGGCAGGGTCAGGGGATACGCAGTATTTT.

This clonotype was detected only a few times. V usage is TRBV27 and J usage is TRBJ2-7; the D is unclear. The CDR3 totals 13 residues. The V end lost 7 bases, the J end lost 6 bases, and 16 bases lay between the germline ends. Germline CDR1 and CDR2: MNHEY and SMNVEV (reference sequence). The CDR3 reads CASKSGSGSEQYV. As DNA, the CDR3 is TGTGCCAGCAAGTCCGGGTCAGGTAGCGAGCAGTACGTC.

The chain links TRBV7-6 to TRBJ2-1; D call uncertain. Germline lookup yields CDR1 SGHVS and CDR2 FNYEAQ. The V and J ends lost 3 bases and 0 bases respectively, with 9 bases between them. There are 15 residues in the CDR3. The CDR3 DNA reads TGTGCCAGCAGCTTCATCCATTCCTCCTACAATGAGCAGTTCTTC. Its translation is CASSFIHSSYNEQFF.

The gene calls are TRBV7-4 and TRBJ1-3; D uncertain. Germline V gives CDR1 SGHVT, CDR2 SQSDAQ. V lost 6 bases and J 8 bases, leaving 11 bases between the germline ends. CDR3 length: 12 amino acids. The DNA of the CDR3 is TGTGCCAGCAGTCCCACGCGGGACACCATATATTTT. Its protein is CASSPTRDTIYF.

This chain joins TRBV6-2 or TRBV6-3 and TRBJ2-5; D tentatively fits TRBD1 or TRBD2 (5 bases each). CDR1 is MNHEY, CDR2 SVGEGT, per germline. This CDR3 has 15 residues. V was cut by 4 bases and J by 5 bases, with 17 bases left in between. DNA of the CDR3: TGTGCCAGCAGTTGGACCCCGGGGCCTGGGGAGACCCAGTACTTC. This sequence encodes CASSWTPGPGETQYF.

The chain recombines TRBV2 with TRBJ2-3; the match to TRBD2 covers 9 bases. J lost 2 bases, V lost 7 bases, and 7 bases had no gene match. This CDR3 has 15 amino acids. Germline loops: CDR1 SNHLY, CDR2 FYNNEI. In DNA, the CDR3 is TGTGCCAGCATCCCCTTAGCGGGAGCCACAGATACGCAGTATTTT. Translating it yields CASIPLAGATDTQYF.

This sequence joins TRBV6-5 and TRBJ2-1; D is perhaps TRBD2 (6 bases). There are 15 residues in the CDR3. V lost 2 bases to trimming and J lost 4 bases, with 12 bases between them. Germline CDR1 is MNHEY and CDR2 is SVGAGI. The CDR3 reads CASSYLAWNYNEQFF. In nucleotides, the CDR3 is TGTGCCAGCAGTTACCTAGCGTGGAATTACAATGAGCAGTTCTTC.

The rearrangement links TRBV14 to TRBJ2-5; 8 positions agree with TRBD1. V shed 4 bases and J 4 bases; nucleotides not matched to a gene: 11. CDR1 is SGHDN and CDR2 is FVKESK in the germline V gene. This CDR3 is 16 amino acids long. The CDR3 DNA sequence: TGTGCCAGCAGCCCCCACCGGGACAGGACAAGAGAGACCCAGTACTTC. It specifies CASSPHRDRTRETQYF.

The rearrangement links TRBV15 to TRBJ2-5, with D perhaps TRBD1 (6 bases). Trimming shortened V by 2 bases and J by 4 bases, and 11 bases separated the two germline ends. The CDR3 totals 14 residues. Germline V gene sequence: CDR1 LNHNV, CDR2 YYDKDF (reference sequence). CDR3 amino acids: CATSRRRGRETQYF. CDR3 DNA sequence: TGTGCCACCAGCAGACGAAGGGGGAGAGAGACCCAGTACTTC.

This clonotype was observed many times. V is TRBV7-2 and J is TRBJ2-1, with D maybe TRBD1 (5 bases). The CDR3 spans 14 residues. V lost 0 bases, J lost 8 bases, and 11 bases lay in between. Germline V gene sequence: CDR1 SGHTA, CDR2 FQGNSA. The CDR3 DNA sequence: TGTGCCAGCAGCTTAGCGGCAGGGTACGATGAGCAGTTCTTC. It encodes CASSLAAGYDEQFF.